This TCR beta chain was sequenced in a study of response to subunit inactivated influenza vaccine. This clonotype came up many times. Its antigen is unknown. TCRdb used MiXCR to reprocess the RT-PCR reads, holding one entry per CDR3 protein. The sample shows 590,000 or so distinct CDR3 sequences, less than 15% of them seen only once. Study-wide points: Only a handful of new T cells, the authors suggested, are recruited with each seasonal influenza vaccination.

Germline V gene sequence: CDR1 MNHEY, CDR2 SVGAGI. V lost 5 bases, J lost 9 bases, and 14 bases stayed unmatched. The length of the CDR3 is 16 residues. The sequenced sample was PBMCs from blood, obtained approximately 15 days before vaccination. The sequence was obtained from a man in his fifties or sixties who received an inactivated influenza vaccine. The V gene is TRBV6-5, the J gene TRBJ2-1; 9 bases are shared with TRBD2. CDR3 residues: CASSHFNTAGGLEQFF. CDR3 nucleotide sequence: TGTGCCAGCAGTCACTTCAACACAGCGGGAGGTCTTGAGCAGTTCTTC.